The TCR beta chain under discussion was sequenced for a study of blood T cell repertoires in COVID-19. Repertoires were generated with immunoSEQ multiplex PCR, while TCRdb's copy carries only in-frame clones and drops some. This sample has about 61,000 clones, with over 75% found just once. This CDR3 has 14 residues. V lost 2 bases, J lost 4 bases, and 8 bases stayed unmatched. Germline CDR1 reads SQVTM; CDR2 reads ANQGSEA. Sequenced: peripheral blood. The TCR comes from a human donor in a cohort sampled during active COVID-19. V gene TRBV29-1 combines with J gene TRBJ2-7; 7 bases match TRBD1. CDR3 in DNA: TGCAGCGTTGAAAAACAGGGGATCGTGTACGAGCAGTACTTC. Protein sequence: CSVEKQGIVYEQYF.